The clone carrying this T cell receptor (beta chain) was picked up many times. This CDR3 spans 15 amino acids. Germline CDR1 reads MNHEY; CDR2 reads SVGAGI. V shed 7 bases, J shed 1 base, and the junction held 8 bases outside the gene matches. TCRdb re-analysed the 5' RACE reads in MiXCR, keeping a single row per CDR3 protein. The table includes 55,000 to 65,000 distinct CDR3 sequences, about 14% detected once. The data stem from a study of early T cells in non-severe SARS-CoV-2 infection. The sequenced sample was whole blood, obtained at baseline. The V and J genes are TRBV6-5 and TRBJ2-5, with 8 bases matching TRBD2. This clonotype was sampled from an adult who was a healthcare worker with PCR-confirmed SARS-CoV-2 infection or an uninfected control (not recorded which). CDR3 nucleotide sequence: TGTGCCAGCAAATCTTCGGGAGGGGTCCAAGAGACCCAGTACTTC. Its translation: CASKSSGGVQETQYF.